The next 13 T cell receptor beta chains were all read from a single sample in a study of pediatric ulcerative colitis. Assay: immunoSEQ multiplex PCR; the TCRdb copy retains only in-frame clones and omits some. The sample lists tens of thousands of clones, 80% to 90% occurring once. Sequences were obtained from blood. These TCRs come from a boy between 10 and 17 years old with severe ulcerative colitis.

CDR3 loop: CASSHLGSGGYEQYF. CDR3 nucleotide sequence: TGTGCCAGCAGTCACTTGGGGAGCGGAGGCTACGAGCAGTACTTC. The chain uses TRBV27 and TRBJ2-7; D perhaps matches TRBD2 (5 bases). Germline lookup yields CDR1 MNHEY and CDR2 SMNVEV (reference sequence). This CDR3 has 15 residues. Between the trimmed V and J ends, which lost 5 bases and 3 bases, there was a span of 17 bases.

V usage is TRBV11-2 and J usage is TRBJ2-3; weak D call: TRBD2 (5 bases). CDR3 length: 15 amino acids. Trimming pared 0 bases from V and 2 bases from J, leaving 9 bases between. From germline, CDR1 is SGHAT and CDR2 FQNNGV. The CDR3 here is CASSLDAGNTDTQYF. The CDR3 DNA sequence: TGTGCCAGCAGCTTAGATGCGGGTAACACAGATACGCAGTATTTT.

V usage is TRBV4-1 and J usage is TRBJ2-7, with D tentatively TRBD1 (5 bases). This CDR3 has 15 amino acids. The V and J ends lost 1 base and 7 bases respectively, with 17 bases between them. The germline gives CDR1 MGHRA, CDR2 YSYEKL. This CDR3 reads CASSQGTGLGWEQYF. In nucleotides, the CDR3 is TGCGCCAGCAGCCAAGGTACAGGTTTGGGGTGGGAGCAGTACTTC.

The chain employs TRBV2 and TRBJ2-1; D is unclear. This CDR3 is 13 amino acids long. CDR1 is SNHLY, CDR2 FYNNEI, per germline. The V end lost 0 bases, the J end lost 10 bases, and 10 bases lay between the germline ends. The CDR3 region is CASSEASHGEQFF. The CDR3 DNA reads as TGTGCCAGCAGTGAAGCATCACACGGGGAGCAGTTCTTC. The whole variable domain, remainder taken from reference TRBV2 and TRBJ2-1, is EPEVTQTPSHQVTQMGQEVILRCVPISNHLYFYWYRQILGQKVEFLVSFYNNEISEKSEIFDDQFSVERPDGSNFTLKIRSTKLEDSAMYFCASSEASHGEQFFGPGTRLTVL.

The chain links TRBV4-1 to TRBJ1-2; 7 positions agree with TRBD1. The germline gives CDR1 MGHRA, CDR2 YSYEKL. The ends lost 0 bases at V and 8 bases at J; junction bases unmatched: 12. The CDR3 is 16 residues long. In nucleotides, the CDR3 is TGCGCCAGCAGCCAAGAGGTTCGACAGGGATCCGACGGCTACACCTTC. This encodes CASSQEVRQGSDGYTF.

V is TRBV7-9 and J is TRBJ2-2; D is unclear. Germline CDR1 is SEHNR and CDR2 is FQNEAQ (reference sequence). V lost 8 bases and J 0 bases, leaving 10 bases between the germline ends. The CDR3 length is 14 residues. In DNA form, the CDR3 reads TGTGCCAGCGGCCAGAGCGCGAACACCGGGGAGCTGTTTTTT. Translated: CASGQSANTGELFF.

The chain combines TRBV7-2 with TRBJ2-3, with D tentatively TRBD1 (5 bases). This CDR3 has 17 amino acids. The germline gives CDR1 SGHTA, CDR2 FQGNSA. Between the trimmed V and J ends, which lost 1 base and 2 bases, there was a span of 16 bases. The CDR3 DNA sequence: TGTGCCAGCAGCTTAGGTCCTCCAGGGTCGTACACAGATACGCAGTATTTT. Its protein is CASSLGPPGSYTDTQYF.

This chain links TRBV27 with TRBJ2-7; 10 bases are a match to TRBD2. Germline loops: CDR1 MNHEY, CDR2 SMNVEV (reference sequence). This CDR3 comprises 15 residues. V gave up 5 bases and J gave up 4 bases; unmatched junction bases: 8. The CDR3 DNA reads TGTGCCAGCAGTATCCTAGCGGGAGACTTGTACGAGCAGTACTTC. This translates into CASSILAGDLYEQYF.

This chain links TRBV4-3 with TRBJ1-5; no clear D gene. The CDR3 length is 15 residues. CDR1 LGHNA and CDR2 YSLEER come from the germline V gene. Trimming took off 0 bases at V and 4 bases at J, with 10 bases between the two ends. Here the CDR3 reads CASSQDLGQNQPQHF. The CDR3 nucleotides read TGCGCCAGCAGCCAAGATCTTGGCCAGAATCAGCCCCAGCATTTT.

The V and J genes are TRBV19 and TRBJ1-2; unclear D gene. CDR1 is LNHDA and CDR2 is SQIVND in the germline V gene (reference sequence). This CDR3 region has 16 residues. V was trimmed by 6 bases and J by 0 bases, leaving 17 bases between them. The CDR3 reads CASRPTTRGTNYGYTF. The CDR3 coding sequence is TGTGCCAGTAGGCCGACTACTCGCGGGACTAACTATGGCTACACCTTC.

The chain employs TRBV6-4 and TRBJ2-2; TRBD2 matches 10 bases. The CDR3 consists of 15 residues. V trimming: 0 bases; J trimming: 5 bases; junction bases outside the gene matches: 0. Germline loops: CDR1 MRHNA, CDR2 SNTAGT. CDR3: CASSDSTSGTGELFF. Here the CDR3 DNA reads TGTGCCAGCAGTGACTCGACTAGCGGGACCGGGGAGCTGTTTTTT.

As concerns this clone: The junction departs from germline at one end; a sequencing error may be responsible. J is TRBJ2-7 and V is TRBV2, with D possibly matching TRBD2 (5 bases). Germline V CDR1 and CDR2: SNHLY, FYNNEI. CDR3 length equals 12 residues. The CDR3 is CASSEGGYEQYF. The CDR3 DNA is TGTGCCAGCAGCGAAGGAGGATACGAGCAGTACTTC.

V and J are TRBV7-9 and TRBJ1-2; D gene ambiguous. In germline, CDR1 is SEHNR, CDR2 FQNEAQ (reference sequence). Trimming removed 3 bases from V and 0 bases from J, with 14 bases in between. The CDR3 is 16 amino acids. DNA of the CDR3: TGTGCCAGCAGCTTTTCCGGCGTCGCAGCTAACTATGGCTACACCTTC. It encodes CASSFSGVAANYGYTF.